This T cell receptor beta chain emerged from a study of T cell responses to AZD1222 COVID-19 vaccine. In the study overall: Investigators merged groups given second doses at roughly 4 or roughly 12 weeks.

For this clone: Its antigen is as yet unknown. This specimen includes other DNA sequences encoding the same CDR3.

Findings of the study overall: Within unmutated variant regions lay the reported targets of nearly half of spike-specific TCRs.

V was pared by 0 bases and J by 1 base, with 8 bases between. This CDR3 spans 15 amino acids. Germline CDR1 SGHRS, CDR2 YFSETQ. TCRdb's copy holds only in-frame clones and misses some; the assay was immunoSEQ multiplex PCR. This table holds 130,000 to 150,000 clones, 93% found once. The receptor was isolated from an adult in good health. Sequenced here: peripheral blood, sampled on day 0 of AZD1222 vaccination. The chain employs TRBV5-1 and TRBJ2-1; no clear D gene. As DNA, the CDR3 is TGCGCCAGCAGCTTGGAGGGCGGTTCCTACAATGAGCAGTTCTTC. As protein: CASSLEGGSYNEQFF.